This T cell receptor (beta chain) was recovered during a study of cytomegalovirus exposure and HLA in healthy donors. Findings of the study overall: For TCR beta chains, V- and J-gene trimming was later linked to a missense DCLRE1C variant. In presence/absence analyses, roughly uniform sequencing depth across donors was assumed.

The V and J ends lost 2 bases and 6 bases respectively, with 23 bases between them. Germline CDR1 SNHLY, CDR2 FYNNEI. This CDR3 has 18 amino acids. This clone appeared once. Its antigen is undetermined. This PCR relied on a set of 60 Vbeta primers and 13 Jbeta primers. Sequencing used immunoSEQ multiplex PCR; TCRdb keeps in-frame clones, though not all of them. The sample lists around 150,000 clones, about 75% occurring once. Material for sequencing was PBMCs. This chain links TRBV2 with TRBJ1-5, with D perhaps TRBD1 (5 bases). The sequence derives from a woman in her twenties or thirties in good health and CMV-seronegative. CDR3 in amino acids: CASSERLPGGSYGQPQHF. The CDR3 nucleotides are TGTGCCAGCAGTGAAAGGCTCCCGGGGGGATCCTATGGTCAGCCCCAGCATTTT.